The next 3 T cell receptor beta chains were all read from a single sample in a study of T cells after yellow fever vaccination. TCRdb ran MiXCR on the 5' RACE reads and lists one entry per CDR3 protein. The table shows 70,000 or so distinct CDR3 sequences, with 5.5% to 7.5% occurring only once. The source was CD4+ T cells sorted from PBMCs, collected around 15 days after the first yellow fever vaccination. The receptor source for this set is a man between 18 and 29 years old who received the YFV17D yellow fever vaccine.

This clonotype was counted ten times or more. The chain recombines TRBV12-3 or TRBV12-4 with TRBJ1-2; TRBD1 might be the D (5 bases). Trimming stripped 0 bases from V and 1 base from J, with 9 bases between. The length of the CDR3 is 15 residues. The CDR3 region is CASSLATGFNYGYTF. In DNA, the CDR3 is TGTGCCAGCAGTTTAGCCACAGGTTTTAACTATGGCTACACCTTC.

The chain is built from TRBV5-6 and TRBJ2-3, with D uncertain. The V and J ends lost 6 bases and 9 bases respectively, with 17 bases between them. The CDR3 spans 13 residues. The V gene's germline CDR1 is SGHDT and CDR2 YYEEEE. CDR3 coding DNA: TGTGCCAGCACCCCCGGGCGACTTGACACGCAGTATTTT. Encoded protein: CASTPGRLDTQYF. Full variable domain (rest looked up from reference TRBV5-6 and TRBJ2-3): DAGVTQSPTHLIKTRGQQVTLRCSPKSGHDTVSWYQQALGQGPQFIFQYYEEEERQRGNFPDRFSGHQFPNYSSELNVNALLLGDSALYLCASTPGRLDTQYFGPGTRLTVL.

This chain joins TRBV7-2 and TRBJ2-7; TRBD2 matches 11 bases. After removal of 4 bases from V and 6 bases from J, the junction contained 14 bases not matched to a gene. Germline-derived CDR1 and CDR2 are SGHTA and FQGNSA. The CDR3 length is 17 residues. The CDR3 DNA reads as TGTGCCAGCAGCTCCCAACCGGCTAGCGGGGGGCTTTCCGAGCAGTACTTC. Translated, it gives CASSSQPASGGLSEQYF.